The 17 T cell receptor beta chains presented below share a single source sample, sequenced in a study of blood T cell repertoires in COVID-19. The method was immunoSEQ multiplex PCR; TCRdb's version includes in-frame clones alone and lacks a portion of them. The table includes about 290,000 clones, around four fifths detected once. The sample was peripheral blood. Every receptor here comes from a woman aged 50 to 60 with active or convalescent COVID-19.

The CDR3 sequence: CASRLEARTTPRGEKLFF. Here the CDR3 DNA reads TGTGCCAGCAGACTCGAGGCCAGGACTACTCCGAGGGGTGAAAAACTGTTTTTT. The chain combines TRBV27 with TRBJ1-4, with D tentatively TRBD1 (5 bases). This CDR3 is 18 amino acids long. Germline V gene data show CDR1 as MNHEY and CDR2 as SMNVEV (reference sequence). V was pared by 6 bases and J by 7 bases, with 27 bases between.

The chain has TRBV10-3 and TRBJ1-1; possibly TRBD1 for D (6 bases). V lost 10 bases and J 10 bases, leaving 16 bases between the germline ends. CDR1 ENHRY and CDR2 SYGVKD come from the germline V gene. The CDR3 is 11 amino acids. The CDR3 coding sequence is TGTGCCACTGCACAGGGCCCCGGAGCTTTCTTT. Its translation: CATAQGPGAFF.

The chain employs TRBV7-9 and TRBJ2-7; TRBD2 might be the D (6 bases). The CDR3 is 11 amino acids. Germline-derived CDR1 and CDR2 are SEHNR and FQNEAQ (reference sequence). CDR3 DNA: TGTGCTGGGGGGTCGGAGAACGAGCAGTACTTC. It yields the protein CAGGSENEQYF. Using reference TRBV7-9 and TRBJ2-7 for the parts outside the CDR3, the full variable domain is DTGVSQNPRHKITKRGQNVTFRCDPISEHNRLYWYRQTLGQGPEFLTYFQNEAQLEKSRLLSDRFSAERPKGSFSTLEIQRTEQGDSAMYLCAGGSENEQYFGPGTRLTVT.

The gene calls are TRBV9 and TRBJ2-3; 10 bases are shared with TRBD2. CDR1 is SGDLS, CDR2 YYNGEE, per germline. J gave up 4 bases and V 0 bases, and 11 bases lay outside the gene matches. The CDR3 covers 18 residues. The chain's CDR3 is CASSVGAGGPVGADTQYF. The CDR3 region has the DNA TGTGCCAGCAGCGTAGGAGCGGGAGGGCCGGTGGGGGCAGATACGCAGTATTTT.

The chain is built from TRBV9 and TRBJ2-1; TRBD2 aligns across 14 bases. V dropped 3 bases and J dropped 8; count of bases not matched to a gene: 7. The CDR3 has 16 residues. Looked up from germline, CDR1 is SGDLS and CDR2 is YYNGEE. The CDR3 DNA is TGTGCCAGCAGCGGAAGACTAGCGGGAGGGCCCGATGAGCAGTTCTTC. The encoded protein is CASSGRLAGGPDEQFF. The complete variable domain, with remaining parts taken from reference TRBV9 and TRBJ2-1, reads DSGVTQTPKHLITATGQRVTLRCSPRSGDLSVYWYQQSLDQGLQFLIQYYNGEERAKGNILERFSAQQFPDLHSELNLSSLELGDSALYFCASSGRLAGGPDEQFFGPGTRLTVL.

This chain uses TRBV5-4 with TRBJ2-7; D is unresolved. The CDR3 has 13 residues. In germline, CDR1 is SGHNT, CDR2 YYREEE (reference sequence). Trimming took off 0 bases at V and 0 bases at J, with 4 bases between the two ends. CDR3 sequence reads: CASSLANSYEQYF. The DNA for the CDR3 is TGTGCCAGCAGCTTGGCAAACTCCTACGAGCAGTACTTC.

This chain links TRBV19 with TRBJ2-1; 7 positions agree with TRBD2. The V gene end was trimmed by 4 bases and the J gene end by 3 bases; junction bases not matched to a gene: 6. Germline loops: CDR1 LNHDA, CDR2 SQIVND (reference sequence). This CDR3 is built from 15 residues. The CDR3 DNA reads TGTGCCAGTAGTACGGGACTAACCGTCTACAATGAGCAGTTCTTC. It encodes CASSTGLTVYNEQFF.

This clone was seen a handful of times. The chain couples TRBV5-4 to TRBJ1-4, with 8 positions matching TRBD1. V gave up 4 bases and J gave up 4 bases; unmatched junction bases: 9. Germline CDR1 reads SGHNT; CDR2 reads YYREEE (reference sequence). The CDR3 has 16 amino acids. Here the CDR3 DNA reads TGTGCCAGCAGCGCGGGCCAGGGGGCCGGTAATGAAAAACTGTTTTTT. It encodes CASSAGQGAGNEKLFF.

This clone has just a few counts. CDR3 coding DNA: TGTGCCAGCACTTCTGTCGGCACAGATACGCAGTATTTT. It codes for CASTSVGTDTQYF. The genes are TRBV2 and TRBJ2-3; D not certain. Between the trimmed V and J ends, which lost 7 bases and 1 base, there was a span of 9 bases. The V gene's germline CDR1 is SNHLY and CDR2 FYNNEI. The CDR3 length is 13 residues.

V is TRBV15 and J is TRBJ2-7; tentatively, D is TRBD2 (6 bases). CDR1 is LNHNV and CDR2 is YYDKDF in the germline V gene (reference sequence). Trimming took off 9 bases at V and 0 bases at J, with 15 bases between the two ends. This CDR3 is 14 amino acids long. CDR3 sequence: CATGGSRNSYEQYF. CDR3 nucleotide sequence: TGTGCCACTGGGGGGTCTAGGAACTCCTACGAGCAGTACTTC.

This rearrangement joins TRBV11-3 to TRBJ1-1, with a possible D match to TRBD1 (6 bases). V was clipped by 9 bases and J by 1 base, with 9 bases between them. CDR1 and CDR2 (germline): SGHNT, YENEEA. CDR3 size: 12 residues. Here the CDR3 DNA reads TGTGCCAGGTTACAGGGGAACACTGAAGCTTTCTTT. Translating gives CARLQGNTEAFF.

The chain is built from TRBV3-1 (or the pseudogene TRBV3-2) and TRBJ1-3; weak D call: TRBD1 (5 bases). The V gene's germline CDR1 is LGHDT and CDR2 YNNKEL (reference sequence). Trimming removed 4 bases from V and 1 base from J, with 8 bases in between. The CDR3 contains 14 residues. CDR3 sequence reads: CASSPTDSGNTIYF. The CDR3 DNA sequence: TGTGCCAGCAGCCCGACAGATTCTGGAAACACCATATATTTT.

The chain carries TRBV5-1 and TRBJ1-4; 9 bases match TRBD1. The CDR3 spans 16 residues. V shed 4 bases, J shed 4 bases, and the junction held 8 bases outside the gene matches. CDR1 and CDR2 from the germline V gene are SGHRS and YFSETQ. The CDR3, as DNA: TGCGCCAGCAGCCGGGACAGGGCGGATAATAATGAAAAACTGTTTTTT. This codes for CASSRDRADNNEKLFF.

The V and J genes are TRBV12-5 and TRBJ2-7; 11 nucleotides align to TRBD2. J gave up 6 bases and V 2 bases, and 3 bases lay outside the gene matches. The CDR3 is made up of 14 amino acids. Looked up from germline, CDR1 is LGHNT and CDR2 is FRNRAP. The CDR3 here is CASGLPTSGSEQYF. Here the CDR3 DNA reads TGTGCTAGTGGTTTGCCTACTAGCGGGAGCGAGCAGTACTTC.

V usage is TRBV7-2 and J usage is TRBJ1-2; D unresolved. This CDR3 comprises 17 residues. Trimming removed 0 bases at V and 8 bases at J, with 22 bases between. Germline V gives CDR1 SGHTA, CDR2 FQGNSA. This CDR3 reads CASSLAPGALSGYGYTF. In DNA form, the CDR3 reads TGTGCCAGCAGCTTAGCGCCTGGCGCCCTATCGGGGTACGGCTACACCTTC.

This clone was recorded at least ten times. The genes are TRBV2 and TRBJ2-7; the D is unclear. The CDR3 totals 13 residues. Germline lookup yields CDR1 SNHLY and CDR2 FYNNEI. V was shortened by 3 bases and J by 2 bases, with 8 bases between the two germline ends. For the CDR3, the DNA is TGTGCCAGCAGTGACAGGTCAGCCTACGAGCAGTACTTC. Translated, it gives CASSDRSAYEQYF.

V gene TRBV27 combines with J gene TRBJ2-5; the D gene is possibly TRBD1 (6 bases). V lost 3 bases and J lost 4, with 18 bases in between. The CDR3 sequence is 16 residues long. The germline CDR1 and CDR2 sequences are MNHEY and SMNVEV (reference sequence). The CDR3 here is CASSFSPGALAETQYF. The DNA for the CDR3 is TGTGCCAGCAGTTTTAGCCCAGGGGCCCTGGCAGAGACCCAGTACTTC.